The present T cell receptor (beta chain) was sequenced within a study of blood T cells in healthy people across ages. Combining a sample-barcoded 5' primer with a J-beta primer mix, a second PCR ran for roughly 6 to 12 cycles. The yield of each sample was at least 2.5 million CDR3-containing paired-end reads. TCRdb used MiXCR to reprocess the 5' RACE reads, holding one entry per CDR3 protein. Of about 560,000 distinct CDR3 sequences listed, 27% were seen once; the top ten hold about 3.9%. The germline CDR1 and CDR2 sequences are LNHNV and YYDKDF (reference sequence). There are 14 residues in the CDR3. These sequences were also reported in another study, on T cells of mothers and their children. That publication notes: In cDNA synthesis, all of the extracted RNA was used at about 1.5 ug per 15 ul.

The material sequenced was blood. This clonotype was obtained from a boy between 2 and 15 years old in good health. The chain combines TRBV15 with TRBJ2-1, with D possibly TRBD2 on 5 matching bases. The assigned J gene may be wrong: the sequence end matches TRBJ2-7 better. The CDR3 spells CATSGLSKGYEQYF. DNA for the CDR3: TGTGCCACCAGCGGACTCTCAAAGGGTTACGAGCAGTACTTC.